The TCR beta chain under discussion was sequenced for a study of blood T cell repertoires in COVID-19. Per the original data handling: How many nucleated cells were present was estimated from reference gene primer amplification. This table comes from immunoSEQ multiplex PCR, and its TCRdb copy is limited to in-frame clones, with some not included. V and J calls and clone size are copied from that table; D and trimming were computed from the DNA. The sample has about 180,000 clones, around 87% seen once. Sequencing was carried out using peripheral blood. This receptor was identified in a woman in her seventies with COVID-19, enrolled during active disease.

For the CDR3, the DNA is TGTGCCAGCAGCAATCACGACAGGGCCACTGAAGCTTTCTTT. This encodes CASSNHDRATEAFF. The V gene is TRBV7-3, the J gene TRBJ1-1, with 7 bases fitting TRBD1. Germline V CDR1 and CDR2: SGHTA, FQGTGA. The CDR3 extends over 14 amino acids. V lost 5 bases and J lost 4; bases outside the gene matches: 7. Full variable domain (outside the CDR3, taken from reference TRBV7-3 and TRBJ1-1): GAGVSQTPSNKVTEKGKYVELRCDPISGHTALYWYRQSLGQGPEFLIYFQGTGAADDSGLPNDRFFAVRPEGSVSTLKIQRTERGDSAVYLCASSNHDRATEAFFGQGTRLTVV.